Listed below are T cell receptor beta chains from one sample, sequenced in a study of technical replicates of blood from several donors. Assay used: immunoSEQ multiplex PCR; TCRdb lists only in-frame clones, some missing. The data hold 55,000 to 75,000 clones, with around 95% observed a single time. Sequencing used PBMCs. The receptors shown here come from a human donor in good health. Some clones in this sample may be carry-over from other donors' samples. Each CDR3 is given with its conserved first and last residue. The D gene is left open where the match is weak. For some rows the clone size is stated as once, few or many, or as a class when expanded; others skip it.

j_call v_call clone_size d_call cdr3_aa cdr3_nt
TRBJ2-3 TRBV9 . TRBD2 CASSVVGGRAGSTDTQYF TGTGCCAGCAGCGTAGTCGGCGGGAGGGCCGGTAGCACAGATACGCAGTATTTT
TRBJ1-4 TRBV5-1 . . CASRPGLYGEKLFF TGCGCCAGCAGGCCGGGGTTATATGGTGAAAAACTGTTTTTT
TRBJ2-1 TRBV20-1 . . CSAMRGEQFF TGCAGTGCTATGAGGGGGGAGCAGTTCTTC
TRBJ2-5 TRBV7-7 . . CASSFGQGEEETQYF TGTGCCAGCAGCTTCGGGCAGGGTGAGGAAGAGACCCAGTACTTC
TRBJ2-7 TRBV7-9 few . CASSGGRSYEQYF TGTGCCAGCAGCGGGGGCAGGTCCTACGAGCAGTACTTC
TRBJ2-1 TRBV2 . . CASSNSGVDEQFF TGTGCCAGCAGTAACTCGGGGGTCGATGAGCAGTTCTTC
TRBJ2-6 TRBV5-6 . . CASSFLSGANVLTF TGTGCCAGCAGCTTCCTCTCTGGGGCCAACGTCCTGACTTTC
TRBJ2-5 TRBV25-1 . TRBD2 CASSKPGLVGETQYF TGTGCCAGCAGTAAGCCGGGACTAGTGGGAGAGACCCAGTACTTC
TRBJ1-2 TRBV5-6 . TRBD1 CASSVAGGGYYGYTF TGTGCCAGCAGCGTAGCAGGGGGCGGCTACTATGGCTACACCTTC
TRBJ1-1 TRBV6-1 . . CAGRGGRYTEAFF TGTGCCGGAAGGGGGGGGAGGTACACTGAAGCTTTCTTT
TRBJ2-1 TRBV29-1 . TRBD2 CSARTSGGIGEQFF TGCAGCGCGAGGACTAGCGGGGGTATCGGTGAGCAGTTCTTC
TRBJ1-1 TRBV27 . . CASRLRAGYTEAFF TGTGCCAGCAGGTTAAGGGCAGGGTACACTGAAGCTTTCTTT
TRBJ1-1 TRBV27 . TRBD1 CATRDREYTEAFF TGTGCCACCCGGGACAGGGAATACACTGAAGCTTTCTTT
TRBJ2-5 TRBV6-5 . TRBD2 CASTTRLAGTPQYF TGTGCCAGCACTACCCGCCTAGCGGGCACCCCCCAGTACTTC
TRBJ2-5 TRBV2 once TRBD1 CASTDGGDRGDGETQYF TGTGCCAGCACCGATGGGGGGGACAGGGGGGACGGAGAGACCCAGTACTTC
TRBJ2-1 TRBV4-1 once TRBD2 CASSQDRLAGGRRYNEQFF TGCGCCAGCAGCCAAGATAGGCTAGCGGGGGGGCGAAGGTACAATGAGCAGTTCTTC
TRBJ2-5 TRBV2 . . CASSGQLAQETQYF TGTGCCAGCAGTGGTCAACTAGCTCAAGAGACCCAGTACTTC
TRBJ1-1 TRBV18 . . CASSPPLRRGRSEAFF TGTGCCAGCTCACCACCGCTCAGAAGGGGAAGGTCTGAAGCTTTCTTT
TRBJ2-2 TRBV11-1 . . CASSLARSAGLFF TGTGCCAGCAGCTTAGCACGGTCCGCGGGGCTGTTTTTT
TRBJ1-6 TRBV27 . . CASSLSYYNSPLHF TGTGCCAGCAGTTTATCCTACTATAATTCACCCCTCCACTTT
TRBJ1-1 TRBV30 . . CAWNGGGTEAFF TGTGCCTGGAACGGGGGGGGCACTGAAGCTTTCTTT
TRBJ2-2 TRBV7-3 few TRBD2 CASSSLAGGLGELFF TGTGCCAGCAGTTCCCTAGCGGGAGGTTTAGGGGAGCTGTTTTTT